This entry lists 10 T cell receptor beta chains sequenced from one sample in a study of cytomegalovirus exposure and HLA in healthy donors. PCR employed 60 Vbeta and 13 Jbeta primers. Produced via immunoSEQ multiplex PCR; TCRdb's table is partial and in-frame only. The sample includes 200,000 or so clones, approximately 83% of them seen just once. Sequenced sample: PBMCs. These receptors came from a boy aged 2 to 10 in good health and CMV-seronegative.

In its sample, this clone was seen once. The chain combines TRBV6-1 with TRBJ1-2; TRBD1 is a possible D gene (5 bases). This CDR3 has 16 amino acids. V was cut by 1 base and J by 4 bases, with 16 bases left in between. Per the germline V gene, CDR1 is MNHNS and CDR2 is SASEGT. The CDR3 DNA sequence: TGTGCCAGCAGTGAAGGGACCCGTCGCGGGGCCTATGGCTACACCTTC. Its translation is CASSEGTRRGAYGYTF.

The chain has TRBV28 and TRBJ1-2; possibly TRBD1 for D (5 bases). V was cut by 2 bases and J by 4 bases, with 8 bases left in between. Germline values: CDR1 MDHEN, CDR2 SYDVKM. The CDR3 is made up of 13 amino acids. The CDR3 loop is CASSLSRVYGYTF. Here the CDR3 DNA reads TGTGCCAGCAGTTTAAGCAGGGTCTATGGCTACACCTTC.

This chain links TRBV11-2 with TRBJ2-7; 10 nucleotides match TRBD1. CDR3 length equals 15 residues. The ends lost 5 bases at V and 4 bases at J; junction bases unmatched: 8. Germline CDR1 reads SGHAT; CDR2 reads FQNNGV. This chain's CDR3 is CASSPTAGQGYEQYF. CDR3 DNA: TGTGCCAGCAGCCCTACGGCGGGACAGGGGTACGAGCAGTACTTC.

The chain employs TRBV5-1 and TRBJ2-5; maybe TRBD1 (6 bases). The J call may be wrong; the DNA end is better matched by TRBJ2-7. Germline V gene data show CDR1 as SGHRS and CDR2 as YFSETQ. CDR3 length: 14 amino acids. CDR3 coding DNA: TGCGCCAGCAGCCAGGGACAAAGCTCCTACGAGCAGTACTTC. It is translated as CASSQGQSSYEQYF.

This chain links TRBV25-1 with TRBJ2-1; D not certain. Trimming removed 4 bases at V and 9 bases at J, with 7 bases between. Germline V gives CDR1 MGHDK, CDR2 SYGVNS. The CDR3 runs 11 residues. CDR3 in amino acids: CASSVRSEQFF. The DNA of the CDR3 is TGTGCCAGCAGTGTCAGAAGTGAGCAGTTCTTC.

This clone has a single count. The chain uses TRBV5-6 and TRBJ2-3; tentatively, D is TRBD2 (6 bases). V was pared by 0 bases and J by 0 bases, with 11 bases between. The CDR3 totals 16 residues. The germline CDR1 and CDR2 sequences are SGHDT and YYEEEE. The CDR3 loop is CASSLAGAGSTDTQYF. CDR3 bases: TGTGCCAGCAGCTTGGCCGGGGCGGGGAGCACAGATACGCAGTATTTT.

The V call is TRBV19, the J call TRBJ2-7; D is possibly TRBD2 (5 bases). Germline V gene data show CDR1 as LNHDA and CDR2 as SQIVND (reference sequence). There are 13 residues in the CDR3. V lost 8 bases and J lost 4, with 15 bases in between. In DNA form, the CDR3 reads TGTGCCAGTTCCCTTGGACGGGGTTACGAGCAGTACTTC. The encoded protein is CASSLGRGYEQYF.

The J gene is TRBJ1-6, the V gene TRBV7-9, with D unclear. Germline assignment: CDR1 SEHNR and CDR2 FQNEAQ (reference sequence). The CDR3 has 14 amino acids. The V and J ends lost 1 base and 9 bases respectively, with 10 bases between them. The CDR3 is CASSLGYVGSPLHF. CDR3 coding DNA: TGTGCCAGCAGCTTAGGATACGTCGGTTCACCCCTCCACTTT.

The chain recombines TRBV4-1 with TRBJ2-2; 10 bases fit TRBD2. V was pared by 1 base and J by 5 bases, with 4 bases of the junction left unmatched. In germline, CDR1 is MGHRA, CDR2 YSYEKL. This CDR3 contains 16 residues. DNA of the CDR3: TGCGCCAGCAGCCAAGGCGCTAGCGGGGGTACCGGGGAGCTGTTTTTT. This encodes CASSQGASGGTGELFF.

V usage is TRBV6-1 and J usage is TRBJ2-7; D might be TRBD2 (5 bases). V was pared by 0 bases and J by 2 bases, with 11 bases between. The CDR3 totals 15 residues. Germline assignment: CDR1 MNHNS and CDR2 SASEGT. The CDR3 bases are TGTGCCAGCAGTGAAGCTATCGTCGGGACCTACGAGCAGTACTTC. Amino acid sequence: CASSEAIVGTYEQYF.